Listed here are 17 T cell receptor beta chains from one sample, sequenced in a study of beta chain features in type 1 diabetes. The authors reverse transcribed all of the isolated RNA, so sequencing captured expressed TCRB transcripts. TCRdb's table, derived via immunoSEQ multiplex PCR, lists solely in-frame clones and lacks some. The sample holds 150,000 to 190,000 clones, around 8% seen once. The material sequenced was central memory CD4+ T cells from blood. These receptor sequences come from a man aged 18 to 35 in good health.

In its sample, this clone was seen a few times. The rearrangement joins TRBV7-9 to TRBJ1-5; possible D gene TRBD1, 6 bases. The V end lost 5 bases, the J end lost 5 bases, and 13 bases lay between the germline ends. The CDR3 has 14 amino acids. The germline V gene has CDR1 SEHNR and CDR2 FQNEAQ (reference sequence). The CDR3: CASSPEQGDQPQHF. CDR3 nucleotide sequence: TGTGCCAGCAGCCCAGAACAGGGAGATCAGCCCCAGCATTTT.

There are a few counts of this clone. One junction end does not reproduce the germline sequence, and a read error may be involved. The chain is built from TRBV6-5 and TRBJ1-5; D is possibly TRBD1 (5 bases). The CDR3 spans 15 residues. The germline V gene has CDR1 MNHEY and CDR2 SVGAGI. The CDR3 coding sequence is TGTGCCACCAGTGGACACCTCAATAGCAATCAGCCCCAGCATTTT. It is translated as CATSGHLNSNQPQHF.

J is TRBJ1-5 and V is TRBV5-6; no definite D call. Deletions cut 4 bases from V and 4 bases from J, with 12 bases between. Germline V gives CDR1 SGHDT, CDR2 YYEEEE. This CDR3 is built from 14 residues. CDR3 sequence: CASSVRSGNQPQHF. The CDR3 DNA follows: TGTGCCAGCAGCGTACGCTCGGGGAATCAGCCCCAGCATTTT.

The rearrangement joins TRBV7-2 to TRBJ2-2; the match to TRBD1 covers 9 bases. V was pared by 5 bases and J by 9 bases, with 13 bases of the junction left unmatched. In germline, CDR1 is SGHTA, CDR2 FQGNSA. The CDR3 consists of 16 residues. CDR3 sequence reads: CASSLPWDREHRELFF. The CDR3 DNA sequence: TGTGCCAGCAGCCTACCTTGGGACAGGGAACACCGGGAGCTGTTTTTT.

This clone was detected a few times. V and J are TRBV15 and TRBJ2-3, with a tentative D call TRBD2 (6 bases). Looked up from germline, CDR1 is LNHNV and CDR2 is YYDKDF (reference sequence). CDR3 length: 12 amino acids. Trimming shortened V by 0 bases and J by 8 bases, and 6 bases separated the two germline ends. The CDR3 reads CATSREGGTQYF. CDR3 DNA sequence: TGTGCCACCAGCAGAGAGGGGGGTACGCAGTATTTT.

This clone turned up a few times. CDR3 bases: TGTGCCAGCAGCGTCAGCGGGGACCCCACCGGGCACACCATATATTTT. Its translation: CASSVSGDPTGHTIYF. The genes are TRBV9 and TRBJ1-3; the D gene is possibly TRBD1 (5 bases). Per the germline V gene, CDR1 is SGDLS and CDR2 is YYNGEE. The CDR3 contains 16 residues. The V end was cut by 2 bases, the J end by 8 bases, with 20 bases between.

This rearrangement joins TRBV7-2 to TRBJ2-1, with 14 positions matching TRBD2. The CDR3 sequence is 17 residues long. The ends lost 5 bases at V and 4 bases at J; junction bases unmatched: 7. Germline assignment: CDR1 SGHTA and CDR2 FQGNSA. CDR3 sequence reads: CASSRTSGRMGYNEQFF. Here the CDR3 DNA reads TGTGCCAGCAGCCGGACTAGCGGGAGGATGGGGTACAATGAGCAGTTCTTC.

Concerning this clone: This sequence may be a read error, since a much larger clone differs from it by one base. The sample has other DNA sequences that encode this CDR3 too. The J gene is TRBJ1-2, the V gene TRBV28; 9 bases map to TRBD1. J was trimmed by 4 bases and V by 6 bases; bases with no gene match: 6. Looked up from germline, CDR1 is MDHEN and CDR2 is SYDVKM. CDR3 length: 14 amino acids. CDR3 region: CASSSGQGTYGYTF. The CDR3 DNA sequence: TGTGCCAGCAGCTCCGGACAGGGGACCTATGGCTACACCTTC.

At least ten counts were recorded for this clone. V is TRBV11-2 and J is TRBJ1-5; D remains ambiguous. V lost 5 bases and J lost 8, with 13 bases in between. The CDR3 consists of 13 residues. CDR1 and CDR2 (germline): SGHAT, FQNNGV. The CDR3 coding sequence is TGTGCCAGCAGCCTGATGGCCGCTGAGCCCCAGCATTTT. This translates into CASSLMAAEPQHF. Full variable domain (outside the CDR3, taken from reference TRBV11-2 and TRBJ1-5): EAGVAQSPRYKIIEKRQSVAFWCNPISGHATLYWYQQILGQGPKLLIQFQNNGVVDDSQLPKDRFSAERLKGVDSTLKIQPAKLEDSAVYLCASSLMAAEPQHFGDGTRLSIL.

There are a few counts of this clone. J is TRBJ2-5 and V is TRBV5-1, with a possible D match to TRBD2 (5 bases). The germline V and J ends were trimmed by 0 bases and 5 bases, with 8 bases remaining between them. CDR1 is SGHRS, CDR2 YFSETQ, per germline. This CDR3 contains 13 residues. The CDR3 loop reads CASSLGRGETQYF. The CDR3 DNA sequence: TGCGCCAGCAGCTTGGGGCGAGGGGAGACCCAGTACTTC.

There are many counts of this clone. The DNA of the CDR3 is TGCAGCGTTGAAGGGGGCGCGAAGGGCTACACCTTC. It specifies CSVEGGAKGYTF. V is TRBV29-1 and J is TRBJ1-2, with D possibly being TRBD1 (5 bases). Germline values: CDR1 SQVTM, CDR2 ANQGSEA. V lost 1 base and J lost 8, with 11 bases in between. The CDR3 is 12 residues long.

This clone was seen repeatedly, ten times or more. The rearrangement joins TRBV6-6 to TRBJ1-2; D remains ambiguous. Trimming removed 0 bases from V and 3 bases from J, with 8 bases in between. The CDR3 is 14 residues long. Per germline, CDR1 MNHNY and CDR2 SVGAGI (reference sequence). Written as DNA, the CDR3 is TGTGCCAGCAGTTACTCAGGAGAGGACTATGGCTACACCTTC. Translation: CASSYSGEDYGYTF.

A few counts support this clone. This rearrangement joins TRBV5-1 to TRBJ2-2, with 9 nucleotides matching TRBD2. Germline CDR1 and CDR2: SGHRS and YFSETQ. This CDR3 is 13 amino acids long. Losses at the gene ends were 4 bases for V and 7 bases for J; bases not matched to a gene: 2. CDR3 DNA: TGCGCCAGCAGCCCGCGGGAGGGCGGGGAGCTGTTTTTT. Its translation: CASSPREGGELFF.

Here the CDR3 reads CASSPHDRESTEAFF. As DNA, the CDR3 is TGCGCCAGCAGCCCCCACGACAGGGAGAGCACTGAAGCTTTCTTT. The chain links TRBV5-1 to TRBJ1-1; 7 bases map to TRBD1. Per the germline V gene, CDR1 is SGHRS and CDR2 is YFSETQ. J gave up 4 bases and V 4 bases, and 10 bases lay outside the gene matches. The CDR3 spans 15 residues. The full variable domain, completed using reference TRBV5-1 and TRBJ1-1, is KAGVTQTPRYLIKTRGQQVTLSCSPISGHRSVSWYQQTPGQGLQFLFEYFSETQRNKGNFPGRFSGRQFSNSRSEMNVSTLELGDSALYLCASSPHDRESTEAFFGQGTRLTVV.

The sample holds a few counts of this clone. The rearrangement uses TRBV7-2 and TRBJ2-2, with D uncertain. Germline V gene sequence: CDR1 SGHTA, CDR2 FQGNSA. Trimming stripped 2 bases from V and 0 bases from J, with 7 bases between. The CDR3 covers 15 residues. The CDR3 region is CASSLPVTNTGELFF. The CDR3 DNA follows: TGTGCCAGCAGCTTACCGGTCACGAACACCGGGGAGCTGTTTTTT.

CDR3 nucleotide sequence: TGTGCCTGGGCAGGGGGGTACACCGGGGAGCTGTTTTTT. As protein: CAWAGGYTGELFF. The genes are TRBV30 and TRBJ2-2; D might be TRBD1 (7 bases). V gave up 5 bases and J gave up 3 bases, with 10 bases separating them. Germline CDR1 GTSNPN, CDR2 SVGIG (reference sequence). The CDR3 has 13 amino acids.

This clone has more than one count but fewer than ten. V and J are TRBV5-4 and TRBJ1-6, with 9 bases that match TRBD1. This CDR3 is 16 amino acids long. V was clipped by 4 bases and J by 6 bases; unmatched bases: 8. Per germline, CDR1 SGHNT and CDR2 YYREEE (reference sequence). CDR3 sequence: CASSADRGNGNSPLHF. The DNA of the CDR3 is TGTGCCAGCAGCGCGGACAGGGGTAATGGTAATTCACCCCTCCACTTT.